Listed below are T cell receptor beta chains from one sample, sequenced in a study of blood T cell repertoires in COVID-19. Assay used: immunoSEQ multiplex PCR; TCRdb lists only in-frame clones, some missing. The sample consists of roughly 210,000 clones, less than 90% of them appearing once. Sequencing input: peripheral blood. The receptors stem from a man aged 70 or older with acute or convalescent COVID-19. The CDR3 runs from the conserved cysteine through the conserved F or W. The order of the fields is D gene, V gene, J gene, clone size, CDR3 DNA, CDR3 protein. A D gene is named only where the DNA matches it firmly. Size is omitted from some rows. Given values are once, few, many or a class for expanded clones.

d_gene: TRBD1
v_gene: TRBV4-1
j_gene: TRBJ2-7
abundance: .
CDR3nt: TGCGCCAGCAGCCAAGGAATGTCAGGGGGCTCCCAGGGCGAGCAGTACTTC
CDR3aa: CASSQGMSGGSQGEQYF

d_gene: TRBD1
v_gene: TRBV10-3
j_gene: TRBJ2-1
abundance: .
CDR3nt: TGTGCCATCAGTGAGCCCCAGGGGGCTGCCTACAATGAGCAGTTCTTC
CDR3aa: CAISEPQGAAYNEQFF

d_gene: .
v_gene: TRBV4-1
j_gene: TRBJ1-2
abundance: .
CDR3nt: TGCGCCAGCAGCCAAGAAAGAGGCAGCAGCTATGGCTACACCTTC
CDR3aa: CASSQERGSSYGYTF

d_gene: TRBD2
v_gene: TRBV27
j_gene: TRBJ2-1
abundance: .
CDR3nt: TGTGCCAGCAGAAAGGGAGGGGACTACAATGAGCAGTTCTTC
CDR3aa: CASRKGGDYNEQFF

d_gene: TRBD2
v_gene: TRBV4-2
j_gene: TRBJ2-5
abundance: .
CDR3nt: TGTGCCAGCAGCCTAGGGGCGGATAGCGGGGGCCAAGAGACCCAGTACTTC
CDR3aa: CASSLGADSGGQETQYF

d_gene: .
v_gene: TRBV28
j_gene: TRBJ1-2
abundance: once
CDR3nt: TGTGCCAGCACGGTTGGGGGGGCACCCGCTGGCTACACCTTC
CDR3aa: CASTVGGAPAGYTF

d_gene: TRBD1
v_gene: TRBV7-6
j_gene: TRBJ1-2
abundance: .
CDR3nt: TGTGCCAGCAGCCCGACGGGCAGGGGGAGTCAGTCTAACTATGGCTACACCTTC
CDR3aa: CASSPTGRGSQSNYGYTF

d_gene: TRBD1
v_gene: TRBV6-6
j_gene: TRBJ1-1
abundance: .
CDR3nt: TGTGCCAGCAGTCGCCAATCCGGGACAGGGGCGAAGTTGGACACTGAAGCTTTCTTT
CDR3aa: CASSRQSGTGAKLDTEAFF

d_gene: TRBD1
v_gene: TRBV5-5
j_gene: TRBJ2-7
abundance: .
CDR3nt: TGTGCCAGCAGCGGCGCTGGACAGGGGTTGTACGAGCAGTACTTC
CDR3aa: CASSGAGQGLYEQYF

d_gene: TRBD1
v_gene: TRBV5-6
j_gene: TRBJ2-7
abundance: .
CDR3nt: TGTGCCAGCAGCTCGGGACAGGGGGCCTACGAGCAGTACTTC
CDR3aa: CASSSGQGAYEQYF